This TCR beta chain appears in the sequencing data of a study of blood T cell repertoires in COVID-19. Study overall: Donors in the United States, Italy and Spain gave samples during acute or convalescent COVID-19. The cDNA or gDNA used as material had been derived from T cells, B-cell-depleted T cells, or PBMCs.

Of note for this clone: Other nucleotide sequences in the sample specify the same CDR3.

Per the original data handling: Cell counts per sample came from amplifying reference gene primers. The table came from immunoSEQ multiplex PCR; TCRdb's copy has only in-frame clones and leaves some out. V and J calls and clone size come straight from that table; D and trimming were deduced from the DNA. Here the sample spans roughly 160,000 clones, 83% being singletons. The length of the CDR3 is 13 residues. V was clipped by 2 bases and J by 4 bases, with 5 bases between them. The V gene's germline CDR1 is KGHDR and CDR2 SFDVKD. Sequenced: peripheral blood. The chain carries TRBV24-1 and TRBJ2-1; the D is unclear. This TCR derives from a woman in her seventies who had recovered from COVID-19. The CDR3 bases are TGTGCCACCAGTGATTCCGGGTACAATGAGCAGTTCTTC. Encoded protein: CATSDSGYNEQFF.